Presented here are 25 T cell receptor beta chains from one specimen sequenced in a study of human T cells and chemical hapten exposure. TCRdb redid the calling of the RACE reads with MiXCR, one entry per CDR3 protein. The sample has tens of thousands of distinct CDR3 sequences, 7.5% to 10% seen once. The time point denotes: patch test 2, 6 weeks after DPC sensitization. As to treatment: therapeutic diphenylcyclopropenone sensitization with weekly scalp DPC. The source material was whole blood, sampled in connection with sensitization to the hapten diphenylcyclopropenone (DPC). The receptors derive from a woman between 50 and 59 years old with alopecia areata. Some clones in this sample may be carry-over from other donors' samples.

The chain has TRBV6-2 or TRBV6-3 and TRBJ1-1; 7 positions agree with TRBD1. From germline, CDR1 is MNHEY and CDR2 SVGEGT. Unmatched junction bases numbered 5, after V lost 2 bases and J lost 5 bases. CDR3 length equals 14 residues. CDR3 nucleotides: TGTGCCAGCAGTTACGACAGGGTATTGACTGAAGCTTTCTTT. Translation gives CASSYDRVLTEAFF.

The chain employs TRBV18 and TRBJ1-2; possible D gene TRBD1, 6 bases. Germline lookup yields CDR1 KGHSH and CDR2 LQKENI. Deletions cut 3 bases from V and 4 bases from J, with 9 bases between. The CDR3 extends over 13 amino acids. In DNA, the CDR3 is TGTGCCAGCTCACCGATGGACAGCTATGGCTACACCTTC. Protein product: CASSPMDSYGYTF.

The rearrangement uses TRBV7-2 and TRBJ2-5; D is undetermined. Germline CDR1 and CDR2: SGHTA and FQGNSA. This CDR3 has 15 amino acids. V was trimmed by 5 bases and J by 5 bases, leaving 18 bases between them. As DNA, the CDR3 is TGTGCCAGCAGCCCGAGCCCTACTATTGTCGAGACCCAGTACTTC. This translates into CASSPSPTIVETQYF.

This clonotype was counted between two and nine times. The rearrangement links TRBV4-1 to TRBJ2-2; weak D call: TRBD1 (5 bases). Germline lookup yields CDR1 MGHRA and CDR2 YSYEKL. V was pared by 0 bases and J by 7 bases, with 15 bases between. This CDR3 is built from 16 residues. The CDR3 region is CASSQDRGRASGELFF. The CDR3 region has the DNA TGCGCCAGCAGCCAAGATCGTGGCAGGGCCAGCGGGGAGCTGTTTTTT.

This clonotype was detected ten times or more. J is TRBJ2-7 and V is TRBV6-2 or TRBV6-3, with D tentatively TRBD1 (6 bases). This CDR3 contains 12 residues. Per germline, CDR1 MNHEY and CDR2 SVGEGT. Deletions cut 5 bases from V and 7 bases from J, with 12 bases between. CDR3 DNA sequence: TGTGCCAGCAGTCTCACAGGGTCGGAGCAGTACTTC. Amino acids: CASSLTGSEQYF.

The chain couples TRBV11-2 to TRBJ2-1; maybe TRBD2 (6 bases). This CDR3 spans 16 amino acids. Germline CDR1 SGHAT, CDR2 FQNNGV. Trimming took 2 bases from V and 6 from J, leaving 17 bases between them. The CDR3, as DNA: TGTGCCAGCAGCTTAAGAGGAGGGGCATACCCCAATGAGCAGTTCTTC. This codes for CASSLRGGAYPNEQFF.

This clonotype was recorded many times. The chain uses TRBV28 and TRBJ1-1; 9 bases line up with TRBD1. Germline assignment: CDR1 MDHEN and CDR2 SYDVKM. The CDR3 spans 14 residues. J was trimmed by 11 bases and V by 5 bases; bases with no gene match: 12. CDR3 region: CASSLGQGLLAAFF. As DNA, the CDR3 is TGTGCCAGCAGTCTGGGACAGGGCCTGCTCGCGGCTTTCTTT.

This clonotype has just a few counts. The chain recombines TRBV3-1 with TRBJ2-4; possibly TRBD1 for D (7 bases). CDR1 and CDR2 from the germline V gene are LGHDT and YNNKEL (reference sequence). Trimming pared 1 base from V and 9 bases from J, leaving 16 bases between. The CDR3 extends over 15 amino acids. The CDR3 DNA reads TGTGCCAGCAGCCAAGGTTCACAGGGGAGGACCATTCAGTACTTC. Protein sequence: CASSQGSQGRTIQYF.

This clonotype was observed a few times. The CDR3 DNA reads as TGTGCCAGCAGTTTACAGGGGCTGGGAAACACCATATATTTT. It is translated as CASSLQGLGNTIYF. The rearrangement joins TRBV12-3 or TRBV12-4 to TRBJ1-3, with D possibly TRBD1 on 6 matching bases. The CDR3 is made up of 14 amino acids. Trimming removed 2 bases from V and 4 bases from J, with 9 bases in between.

This clonotype has just a few counts. The germline gene is not matched at one end of the junction; a read error may be the cause. The gene calls are TRBV6-2 or TRBV6-3 and TRBJ2-7; D could derive from TRBD1 or TRBD2 (5 bases each). The CDR3 runs 11 residues. Germline lookup yields CDR1 MNHEY and CDR2 SVGEGT. The CDR3 DNA is TGTGCCAGCAGTTACTACGGGACGCTCTCCTTC. Translating gives CASSYYGTLSF.

This clonotype was detected ten times or more. J is TRBJ1-1 and V is TRBV7-2; D remains ambiguous. V shed 5 bases and J shed 6 bases, with 13 bases lying between them. CDR1 and CDR2 (germline): SGHTA, FQGNSA. The CDR3 has 13 residues. The CDR3 nucleotides read TGTGCCAGCAGCCCCTTGACGAAGGCTGAAGCTTTCTTT. The encoded protein is CASSPLTKAEAFF.

The rearrangement joins TRBV28 to TRBJ2-2, with 7 bases aligning to TRBD1. V lost 5 bases to trimming and J lost 5 bases; unmatched junction nucleotides: 8. This CDR3 spans 15 amino acids. Germline assignment: CDR1 MDHEN and CDR2 SYDVKM. Written as DNA, the CDR3 is TGTGCCAGCAGTACAACAGGGGATGGAACCGGGGAGCTGTTTTTT. This sequence encodes CASSTTGDGTGELFF.

This clonotype came up many times. The V and J genes are TRBV20-1 and TRBJ1-2; the D gene is possibly TRBD1 (5 bases). The germline gives CDR1 DFQATT, CDR2 SNEGSKA (reference sequence). The CDR3 runs 13 residues. V lost 0 bases, J lost 6 bases, and 11 bases lay in between. The chain's CDR3 is CSAREGGKNGYTF. As DNA, the CDR3 is TGCAGTGCTAGAGAGGGGGGAAAAAATGGCTACACCTTC.

This clonotype was observed many times. CDR3 sequence (DNA): TGTGCCAGCAGTTCCCGAGACACTGAAGCTTTCTTT. Protein: CASSSRDTEAFF. The genes are TRBV27 and TRBJ1-1; D unclear. Trimming removed 4 bases from V and 3 bases from J, with 6 bases in between. This CDR3 is 12 amino acids long. CDR1 and CDR2 from the germline V gene are MNHEY and SMNVEV (reference sequence).

The V call is TRBV5-1, the J call TRBJ1-1, with TRBD1 matching over 10 bases. CDR1 is SGHRS, CDR2 YFSETQ, per germline. The CDR3 has 14 amino acids. Trimming removed 3 bases from V and 5 bases from J; junction bases left unmatched: 4. The chain's CDR3 is CASSSDRGITEAFF. For the CDR3, the DNA is TGCGCCAGCAGCTCGGACAGGGGGATAACTGAAGCTTTCTTT.

The rearrangement uses TRBV28 and TRBJ2-2; tentative D call: TRBD2 (5 bases). Trimming cost V 8 bases and J 4 bases, with 8 bases left between them. This CDR3 is built from 12 residues. Per the germline V gene, CDR1 is MDHEN and CDR2 is SYDVKM. The CDR3 region is CASRLSTGELFF. As DNA, the CDR3 is TGTGCCAGCCGACTAAGCACCGGGGAGCTGTTTTTT.

The CDR3, as DNA: TGCGCCAGCAGACACTCCGGGGGAGACCTCGGGCGCACAGATACGCAGTATTTT. Translated: CASRHSGGDLGRTDTQYF. This chain connects TRBV4-1 to TRBJ2-3, with D perhaps TRBD2 (6 bases). The CDR3 runs to 18 residues. Trimming took off 6 bases at V and 1 base at J, with 23 bases between the two ends. Germline CDR1 is MGHRA and CDR2 is YSYEKL.

The chain is built from TRBV6-2 or TRBV6-3 and TRBJ1-5, with D hard to call. This CDR3 region has 14 residues. V lost 8 bases and J 2 bases, leaving 13 bases between the germline ends. CDR1 and CDR2 from the germline V gene are MNHEY and SVGEGT. The CDR3 reads CASVDGGGNQPQHF. DNA of the CDR3: TGTGCCAGCGTGGACGGCGGAGGCAATCAGCCCCAGCATTTT.

The V call is TRBV11-1, the J call TRBJ2-7; tentative D call: TRBD1 (6 bases). Trimming stripped 2 bases from V and 3 bases from J, with 11 bases between. Per the germline V gene, CDR1 is SGHAT and CDR2 is FQDESV (reference sequence). The CDR3 is 14 amino acids. The chain's CDR3 is CASSLTEDSYEQYF. The CDR3 bases are TGTGCCAGCAGCTTAACGGAGGACAGCTACGAGCAGTACTTC. Drawing the rest from reference TRBV11-1 and TRBJ2-7, the complete variable domain is EAEVAQSPRYKITEKSQAVAFWCDPISGHATLYWYRQILGQGPELLVQFQDESVVDDSQLPKDRFSAERLKGVDSTLKIQPAELGDSAMYLCASSLTEDSYEQYFGPGTRLTVT.

The chain uses TRBV3-1 and TRBJ2-1, with a tentative D call TRBD2 (5 bases). The germline CDR1 and CDR2 sequences are LGHDT and YNNKEL (reference sequence). CDR3 length: 14 amino acids. V shed 5 bases and J shed 4 bases, with 12 bases lying between them. CDR3 amino acids: CASSGRPGYNEQFF. DNA for the CDR3: TGTGCCAGCAGCGGACGCCCGGGGTACAATGAGCAGTTCTTC.

This clonotype was seen many times. The V gene is TRBV18, the J gene TRBJ1-5; 9 bases are a match to TRBD1. V was pared by 0 bases and J by 2 bases, with 2 bases of the junction left unmatched. The CDR3 sequence is 16 residues long. Germline CDR1 reads KGHSH; CDR2 reads LQKENI. CDR3 bases: TGTGCCAGCTCACCACCGGGACAGGGAGGCAATCAGCCCCAGCATTTT. It specifies CASSPPGQGGNQPQHF.

This clonotype was seen a few times. The J gene is TRBJ2-7, the V gene TRBV12-3 or TRBV12-4; D unresolved. The V end lost 3 bases, the J end lost 7 bases, and 13 bases lay between the germline ends. There are 13 residues in the CDR3. The DNA for the CDR3 is TGTGCCAGCAGTTTCTCAATACTGGGTGAGCAGTACTTC. Translation: CASSFSILGEQYF.

At least ten counts were recorded for this clonotype. The rearrangement joins TRBV5-1 to TRBJ2-1; 7 bases are a match to TRBD1. Germline trimming cut 4 bases from V and 8 bases from J; bases unmatched to any gene: 9. This CDR3 region has 14 residues. Per germline, CDR1 SGHRS and CDR2 YFSETQ. The CDR3 nucleotides read TGCGCCAGCAGCAGAGATGGACAGGTCGATGAGCAGTTCTTC. Encoded protein: CASSRDGQVDEQFF.

This clonotype was observed at least ten times. The genes are TRBV28 and TRBJ1-5; a possible D gene is TRBD1 (6 bases). The CDR3 covers 14 residues. Germline lookup yields CDR1 MDHEN and CDR2 SYDVKM. Deletions cut 6 bases from V and 1 base from J, with 10 bases between. This chain's CDR3 is CASRLGGSNQPQHF. The CDR3 nucleotides are TGTGCCAGCAGGTTAGGGGGAAGCAATCAGCCCCAGCATTTT.

The genes are TRBV18 and TRBJ2-1; D is possibly TRBD2 (6 bases). The length of the CDR3 is 15 residues. V was pared by 2 bases and J by 7 bases, with 15 bases between. CDR1 is KGHSH and CDR2 is LQKENI in the germline V gene. The CDR3 DNA follows: TGTGCCAGCTCACCAGTGATACTAGCCGGAAATGAGCAGTTCTTC. Its protein is CASSPVILAGNEQFF.